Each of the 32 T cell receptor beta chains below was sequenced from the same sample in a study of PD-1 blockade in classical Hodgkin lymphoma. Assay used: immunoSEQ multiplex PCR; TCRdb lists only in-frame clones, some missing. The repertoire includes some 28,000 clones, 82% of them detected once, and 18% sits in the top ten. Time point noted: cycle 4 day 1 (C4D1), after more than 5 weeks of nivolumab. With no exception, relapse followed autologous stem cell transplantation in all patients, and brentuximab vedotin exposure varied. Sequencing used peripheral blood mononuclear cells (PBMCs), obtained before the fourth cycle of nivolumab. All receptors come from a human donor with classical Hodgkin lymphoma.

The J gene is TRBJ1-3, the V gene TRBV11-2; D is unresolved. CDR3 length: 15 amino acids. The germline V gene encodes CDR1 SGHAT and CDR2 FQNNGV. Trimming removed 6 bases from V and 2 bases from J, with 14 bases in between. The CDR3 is CASRPPGYTGNTIYF. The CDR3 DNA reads TGTGCCAGCAGACCCCCTGGGTACACTGGAAACACCATATATTTT.

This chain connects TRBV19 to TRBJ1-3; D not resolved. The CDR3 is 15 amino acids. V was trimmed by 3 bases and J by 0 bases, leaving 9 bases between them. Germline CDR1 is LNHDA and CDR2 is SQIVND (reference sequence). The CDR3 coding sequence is TGTGCCAGTAGTATGGACCGGTTCTCTGGAAACACCATATATTTT. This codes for CASSMDRFSGNTIYF.

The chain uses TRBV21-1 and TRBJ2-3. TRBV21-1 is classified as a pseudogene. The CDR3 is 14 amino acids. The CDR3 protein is CASGEGRSTDTQYF. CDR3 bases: TGTGCCAGCGGAGAAGGACGGAGCACAGATACGCAGTATTTT.

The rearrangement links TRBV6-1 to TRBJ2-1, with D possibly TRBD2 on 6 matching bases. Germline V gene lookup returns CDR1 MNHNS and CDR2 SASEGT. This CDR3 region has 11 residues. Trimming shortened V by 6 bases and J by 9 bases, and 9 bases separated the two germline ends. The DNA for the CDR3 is TGTGCCAGCAGGGGACTCCTTGAGCAGTTCTTC. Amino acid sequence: CASRGLLEQFF.

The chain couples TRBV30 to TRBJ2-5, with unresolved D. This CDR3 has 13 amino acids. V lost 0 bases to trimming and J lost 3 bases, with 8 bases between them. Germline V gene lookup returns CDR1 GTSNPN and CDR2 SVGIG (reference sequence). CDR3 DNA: TGTGCCTGGAGTGTAGGGTCAAAAGAGACCCAGTACTTC. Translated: CAWSVGSKETQYF.

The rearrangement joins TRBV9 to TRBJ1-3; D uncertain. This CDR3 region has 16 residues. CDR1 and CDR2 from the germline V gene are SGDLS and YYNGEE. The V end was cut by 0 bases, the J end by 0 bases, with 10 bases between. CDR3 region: CASSVATGSSGNTIYF. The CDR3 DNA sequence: TGTGCCAGCAGCGTAGCGACGGGATCCTCTGGAAACACCATATATTTT.

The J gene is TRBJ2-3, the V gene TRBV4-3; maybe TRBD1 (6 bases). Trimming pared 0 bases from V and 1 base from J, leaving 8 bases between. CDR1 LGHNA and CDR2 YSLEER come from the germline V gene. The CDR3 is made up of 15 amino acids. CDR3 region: CASSQEGGGTDTQYF. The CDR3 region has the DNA TGCGCCAGCAGCCAAGAAGGGGGTGGCACAGATACGCAGTATTTT.

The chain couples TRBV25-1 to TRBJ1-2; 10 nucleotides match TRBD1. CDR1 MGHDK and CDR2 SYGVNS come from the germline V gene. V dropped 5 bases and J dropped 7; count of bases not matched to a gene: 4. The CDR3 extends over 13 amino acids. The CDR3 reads CASSSGTGAGYTF. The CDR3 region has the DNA TGTGCCAGCAGTTCCGGGACAGGGGCTGGCTACACCTTC.

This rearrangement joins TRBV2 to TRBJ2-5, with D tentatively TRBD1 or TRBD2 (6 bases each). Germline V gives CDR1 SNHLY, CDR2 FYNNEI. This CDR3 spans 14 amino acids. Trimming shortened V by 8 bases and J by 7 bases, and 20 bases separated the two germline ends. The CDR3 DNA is TGTGCCAGCGCGGGGCCAACAGGGCATGGGACCCAGTACTTC. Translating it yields CASAGPTGHGTQYF.

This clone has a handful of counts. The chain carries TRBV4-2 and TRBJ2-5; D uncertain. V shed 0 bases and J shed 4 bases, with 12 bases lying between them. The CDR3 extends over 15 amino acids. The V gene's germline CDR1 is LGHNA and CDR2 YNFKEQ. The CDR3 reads CASSQDFPAPETQYF. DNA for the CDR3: TGTGCCAGCAGCCAAGACTTCCCAGCTCCAGAGACCCAGTACTTC.

CDR3: CASSTGRTSGGTYNEQFF. The CDR3 DNA is TGCGCCAGCAGCACCGGACGTACTAGCGGGGGAACCTACAATGAGCAGTTCTTC. The chain has TRBV5-1 and TRBJ2-1, with 11 bases aligning to TRBD2. The ends lost 4 bases at V and 2 bases at J; junction bases unmatched: 11. CDR1 SGHRS and CDR2 YFSETQ come from the germline V gene. This CDR3 spans 18 amino acids.

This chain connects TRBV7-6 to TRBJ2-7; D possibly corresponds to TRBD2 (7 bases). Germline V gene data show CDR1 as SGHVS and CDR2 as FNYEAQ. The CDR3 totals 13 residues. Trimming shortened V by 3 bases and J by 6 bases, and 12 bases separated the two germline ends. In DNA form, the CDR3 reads TGTGCCAGCAGCTTGGGGGGCGGGGGCGAGCAGTACTTC. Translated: CASSLGGGGEQYF.

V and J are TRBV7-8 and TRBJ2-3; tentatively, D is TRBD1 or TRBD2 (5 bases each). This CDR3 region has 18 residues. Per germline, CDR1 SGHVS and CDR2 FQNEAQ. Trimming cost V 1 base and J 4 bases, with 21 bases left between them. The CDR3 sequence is CASSLVGTQPLFADTQYF. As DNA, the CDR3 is TGTGCCAGCAGCTTAGTTGGGACGCAACCGTTGTTCGCAGATACGCAGTATTTT.

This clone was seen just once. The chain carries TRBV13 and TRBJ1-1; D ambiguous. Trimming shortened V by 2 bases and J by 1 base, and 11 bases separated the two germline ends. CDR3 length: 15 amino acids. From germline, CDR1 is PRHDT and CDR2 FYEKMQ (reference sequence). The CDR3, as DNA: TGTGCCAGCAGCTTAAGTGGGGAGGGGAACACTGAAGCTTTCTTT. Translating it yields CASSLSGEGNTEAFF.

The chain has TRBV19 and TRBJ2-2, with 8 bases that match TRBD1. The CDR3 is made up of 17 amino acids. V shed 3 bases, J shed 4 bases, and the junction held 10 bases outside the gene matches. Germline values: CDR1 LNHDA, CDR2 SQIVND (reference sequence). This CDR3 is CASSMGQGAYSTGELFF. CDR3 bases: TGTGCCAGTAGTATGGGGCAGGGGGCTTACAGCACCGGGGAGCTGTTTTTT.

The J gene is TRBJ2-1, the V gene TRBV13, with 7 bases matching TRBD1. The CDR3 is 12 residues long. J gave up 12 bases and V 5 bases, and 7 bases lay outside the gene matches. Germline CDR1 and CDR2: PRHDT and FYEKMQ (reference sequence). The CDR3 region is CASSGGQARQFF. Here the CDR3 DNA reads TGTGCCAGCAGCGGAGGACAGGCCCGGCAGTTCTTC.

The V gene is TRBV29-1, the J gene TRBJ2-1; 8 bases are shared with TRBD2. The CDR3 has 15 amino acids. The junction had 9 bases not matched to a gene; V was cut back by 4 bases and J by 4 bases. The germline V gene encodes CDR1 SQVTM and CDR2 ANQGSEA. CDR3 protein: CSVGAETSVYNEQFF. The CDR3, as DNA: TGCAGCGTTGGTGCCGAGACTAGCGTTTACAATGAGCAGTTCTTC.

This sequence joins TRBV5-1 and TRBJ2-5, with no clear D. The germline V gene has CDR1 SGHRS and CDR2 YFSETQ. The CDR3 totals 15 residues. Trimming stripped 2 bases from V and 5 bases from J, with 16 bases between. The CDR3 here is CASSFLPTVSETQYF. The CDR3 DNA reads TGCGCCAGCAGCTTTTTACCCACGGTCTCGGAGACCCAGTACTTC.

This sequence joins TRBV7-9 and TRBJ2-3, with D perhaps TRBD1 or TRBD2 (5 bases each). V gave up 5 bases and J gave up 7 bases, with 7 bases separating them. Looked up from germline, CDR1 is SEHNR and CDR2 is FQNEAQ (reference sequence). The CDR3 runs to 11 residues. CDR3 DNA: TGTGCCAGCAGCCGGGACCATACGCAGTATTTT. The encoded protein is CASSRDHTQYF.

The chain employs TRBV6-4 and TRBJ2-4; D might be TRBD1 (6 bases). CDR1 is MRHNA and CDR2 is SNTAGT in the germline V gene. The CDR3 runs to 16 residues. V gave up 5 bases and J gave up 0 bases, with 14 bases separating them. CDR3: CASSPGHIIAKNIQYF. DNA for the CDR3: TGTGCCAGCAGTCCGGGACATATTATAGCCAAAAACATTCAGTACTTC.

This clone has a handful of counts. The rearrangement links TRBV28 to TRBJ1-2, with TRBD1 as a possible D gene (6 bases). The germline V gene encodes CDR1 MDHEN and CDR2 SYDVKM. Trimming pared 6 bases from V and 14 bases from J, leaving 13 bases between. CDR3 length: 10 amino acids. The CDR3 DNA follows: TGTGCCAGCAGGCAAACAGGGTTTACCTTC. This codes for CASRQTGFTF.

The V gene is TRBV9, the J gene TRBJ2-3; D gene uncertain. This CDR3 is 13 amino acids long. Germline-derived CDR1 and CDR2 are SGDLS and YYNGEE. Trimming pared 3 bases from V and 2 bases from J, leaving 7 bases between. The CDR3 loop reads CASSAGFTDTQYF. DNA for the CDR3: TGTGCCAGCAGCGCCGGCTTCACAGATACGCAGTATTTT.

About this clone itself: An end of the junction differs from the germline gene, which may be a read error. The CDR3 sequence is CASSTGRTLGTDTQYF. The DNA for the CDR3 is TGTGCTAGCAGCACGGGACGGACCCTGGGGACAGATACGCAGTATTTT. The chain has TRBV7-7 and TRBJ2-3, with D possibly called TRBD1 or TRBD2 (5 bases each). The germline V gene has CDR1 SSHAT and CDR2 FNYEAQ (reference sequence). This CDR3 comprises 16 residues.

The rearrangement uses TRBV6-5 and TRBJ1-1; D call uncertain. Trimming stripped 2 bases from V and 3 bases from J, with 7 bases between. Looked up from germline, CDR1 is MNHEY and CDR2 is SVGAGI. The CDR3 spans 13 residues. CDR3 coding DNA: TGTGCCAGCAGTTACCGGGTTGACACTGAAGCTTTCTTT. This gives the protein CASSYRVDTEAFF.

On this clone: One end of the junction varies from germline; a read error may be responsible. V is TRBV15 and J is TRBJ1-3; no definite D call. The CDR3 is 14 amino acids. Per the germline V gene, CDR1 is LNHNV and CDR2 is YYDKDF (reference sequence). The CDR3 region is CTTSIRGVGNTIYF. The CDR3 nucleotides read TGTACCACCAGCATCCGGGGTGTCGGAAACACCATATATTTT.

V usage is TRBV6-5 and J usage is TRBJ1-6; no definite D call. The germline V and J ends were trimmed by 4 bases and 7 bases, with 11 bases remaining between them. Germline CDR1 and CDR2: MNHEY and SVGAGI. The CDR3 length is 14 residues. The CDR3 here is CASSSFGVNSPLHF. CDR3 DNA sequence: TGTGCCAGCAGTTCCTTCGGAGTCAATTCACCCCTCCACTTT.

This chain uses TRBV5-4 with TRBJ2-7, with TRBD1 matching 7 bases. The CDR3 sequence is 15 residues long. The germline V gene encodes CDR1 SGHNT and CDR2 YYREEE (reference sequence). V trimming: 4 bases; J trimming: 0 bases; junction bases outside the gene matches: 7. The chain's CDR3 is CASSPAGTASYEQYF. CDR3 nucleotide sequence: TGTGCCAGCAGCCCCGCCGGGACAGCCTCCTACGAGCAGTACTTC.

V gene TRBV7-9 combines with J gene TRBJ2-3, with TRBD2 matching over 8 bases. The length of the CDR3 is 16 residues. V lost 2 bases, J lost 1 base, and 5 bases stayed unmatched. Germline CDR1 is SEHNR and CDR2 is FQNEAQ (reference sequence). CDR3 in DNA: TGTGCCAGCAGCTTAATTACCGGGGGGGGCACAGATACGCAGTATTTT. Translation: CASSLITGGGTDTQYF. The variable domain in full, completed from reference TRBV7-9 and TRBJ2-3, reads DTGVSQNPRHKITKRGQNVTFRCDPISEHNRLYWYRQTLGQGPEFLTYFQNEAQLEKSRLLSDRFSAERPKGSFSTLEIQRTEQGDSAMYLCASSLITGGGTDTQYFGPGTRLTVL.

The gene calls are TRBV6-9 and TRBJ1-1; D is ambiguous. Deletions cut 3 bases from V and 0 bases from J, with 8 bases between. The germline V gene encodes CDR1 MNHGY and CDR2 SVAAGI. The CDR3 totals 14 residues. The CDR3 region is CASSYSGMNTEAFF. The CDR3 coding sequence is TGTGCCAGCAGTTACTCGGGGATGAACACTGAAGCTTTCTTT.

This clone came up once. The CDR3 protein is CASSFRDRGRETQYF. CDR3 bases: TGTGCCAGCAGTTTCCGGGACAGGGGGCGGGAGACCCAGTACTTC. The chain joins TRBV28 to TRBJ2-5; 12 nucleotides line up with TRBD1. The CDR3 runs to 15 residues. The J segment lost 5 bases and the V segment lost 3 bases, leaving 4 bases of the junction unmatched. Per the germline V gene, CDR1 is MDHEN and CDR2 is SYDVKM.

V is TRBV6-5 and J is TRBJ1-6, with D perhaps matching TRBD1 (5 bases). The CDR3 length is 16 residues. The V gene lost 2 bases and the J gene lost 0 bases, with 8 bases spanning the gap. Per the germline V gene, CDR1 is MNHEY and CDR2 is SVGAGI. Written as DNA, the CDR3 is TGTGCCAGCAGTTACGGGAGGGGCTCCTATAATTCACCCCTCCACTTT. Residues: CASSYGRGSYNSPLHF.

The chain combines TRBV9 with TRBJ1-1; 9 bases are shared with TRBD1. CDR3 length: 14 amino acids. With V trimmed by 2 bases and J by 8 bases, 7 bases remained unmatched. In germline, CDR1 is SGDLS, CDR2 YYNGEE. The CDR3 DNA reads TGTGCCAGCAGCGTGGGAAGGGACAGGGCAGAAGCTTTCTTT. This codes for CASSVGRDRAEAFF.